This TCR beta chain is drawn from a study of T cells in Graves' hyperthyroidism and ophthalmopathy. Uncontrolled infection, other autoimmune disease, pregnancy or lactation barred patients from enrollment. V gave up 0 bases and J gave up 4 bases, with 13 bases separating them. This CDR3 comprises 15 residues. Germline CDR1 and CDR2: SGHRS and YFSETQ. The CDR3 regions of TCR beta were amplified from RNA transcripts. The HTBI primer set served for first-round RT-PCR of the TCR CDR3. MiXCR was run by TCRdb on the multiplex PCR reads, yielding one entry per CDR3 protein. The sample lists hundreds of thousands of distinct CDR3 sequences, roughly 14% occurring once. Study-wide points: A model of 13 V-J pairs discriminated ophthalmopathy from stable hyperthyroidism. Ophthalmopathy was predicted by the model a median of around 5.9 months ahead of onset.

A note on this clonotype: Its antigen is as yet unknown.

The chain has TRBV5-1 and TRBJ2-5; a possible D gene is TRBD2 (5 bases). Sequenced input: blood. The receptor's source is a woman in her thirties with Graves' hyperthyroidism that later progressed to Graves' ophthalmopathy. The CDR3 sequence is CASSLDGSIGETQYF. The CDR3 bases are TGCGCCAGCAGCTTGGATGGGAGTATTGGAGAGACCCAGTACTTC.